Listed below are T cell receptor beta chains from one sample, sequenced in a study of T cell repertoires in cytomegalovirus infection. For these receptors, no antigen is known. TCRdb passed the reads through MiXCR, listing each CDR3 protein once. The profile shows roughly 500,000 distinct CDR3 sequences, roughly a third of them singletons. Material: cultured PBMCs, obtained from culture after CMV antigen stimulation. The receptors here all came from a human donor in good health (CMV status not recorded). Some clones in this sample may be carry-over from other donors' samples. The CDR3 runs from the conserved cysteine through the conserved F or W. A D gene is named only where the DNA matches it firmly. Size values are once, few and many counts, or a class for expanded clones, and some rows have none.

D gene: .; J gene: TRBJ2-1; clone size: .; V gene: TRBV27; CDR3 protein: CASSPETYNEQFF; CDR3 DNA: TGTGCCAGCAGTCCGGAGACCTACAATGAGCAGTTCTTC
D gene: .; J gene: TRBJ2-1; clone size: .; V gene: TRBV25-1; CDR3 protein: CASSDPGTLNEQFF; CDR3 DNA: TGTGCCAGCAGTGACCCCGGGACTCTCAATGAGCAGTTCTTC
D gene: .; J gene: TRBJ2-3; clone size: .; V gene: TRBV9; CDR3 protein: CASSATGTPADTQYF; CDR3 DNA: TGTGCCAGCAGCGCCACCGGGACTCCGGCGGATACGCAGTATTTT
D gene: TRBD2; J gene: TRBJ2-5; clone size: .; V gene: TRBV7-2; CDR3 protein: CASSTGAGLVSETQYF; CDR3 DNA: TGTGCCAGCAGCACTGGCGCGGGACTAGTCTCGGAGACCCAGTACTTC
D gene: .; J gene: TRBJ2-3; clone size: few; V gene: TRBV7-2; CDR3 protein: CASSTRPGRDTQYF; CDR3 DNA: TGTGCCAGCAGTACGAGGCCCGGCCGGGATACGCAGTATTTT
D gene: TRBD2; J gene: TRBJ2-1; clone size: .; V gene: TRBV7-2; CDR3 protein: CASSPLGLASNEQFF; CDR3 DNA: TGTGCCAGCAGCCCCCTCGGACTAGCAAGCAATGAGCAGTTCTTC
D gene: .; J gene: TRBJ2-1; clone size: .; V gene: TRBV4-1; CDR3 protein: CASSHPDGQSYNEQFF; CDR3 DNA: TGCGCCAGCAGCCACCCGGACGGACAGTCCTACAATGAGCAGTTCTTC
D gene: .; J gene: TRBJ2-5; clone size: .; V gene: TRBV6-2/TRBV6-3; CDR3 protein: CASSEGRGLYQETQYF; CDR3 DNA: TGTGCCAGCAGTGAAGGACGGGGTCTGTACCAAGAGACCCAGTACTTC
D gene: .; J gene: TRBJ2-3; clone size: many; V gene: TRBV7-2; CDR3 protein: CASSERGLGHTQYF; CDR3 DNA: TGTGCCAGCAGCGAGCGAGGGCTGGGACATACGCAGTATTTT
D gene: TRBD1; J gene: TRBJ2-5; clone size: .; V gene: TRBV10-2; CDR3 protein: CASGVIGQEQETQYF; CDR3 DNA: TGCGCCAGCGGAGTAATAGGACAGGAACAAGAGACCCAGTACTTC
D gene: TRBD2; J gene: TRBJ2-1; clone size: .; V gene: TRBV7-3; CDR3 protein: CASSELAGGLNEQFF; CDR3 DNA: TGTGCCAGCAGCGAACTAGCGGGAGGGCTCAATGAGCAGTTCTTC
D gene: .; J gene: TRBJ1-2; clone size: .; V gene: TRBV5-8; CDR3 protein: CASSRNRQAFYYGYTF; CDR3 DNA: TGTGCCAGCAGCCGAAACCGACAGGCCTTCTACTATGGCTACACCTTC
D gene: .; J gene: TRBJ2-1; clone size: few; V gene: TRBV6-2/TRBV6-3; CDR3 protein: CASTSSRNWDEQFF; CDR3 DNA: TGTGCCAGCACTTCCTCCAGGAATTGGGATGAGCAGTTCTTC
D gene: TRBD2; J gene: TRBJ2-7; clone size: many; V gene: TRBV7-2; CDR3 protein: CASSSPLAGRGTYEQYF; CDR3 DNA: TGTGCCAGCAGCTCACCCCTAGCGGGGAGGGGAACCTACGAGCAGTACTTC
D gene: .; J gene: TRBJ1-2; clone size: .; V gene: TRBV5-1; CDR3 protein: CASSLGQTSGGYTF; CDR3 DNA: TGCGCCAGCAGCTTGGGACAGACCTCCGGGGGCTACACCTTC
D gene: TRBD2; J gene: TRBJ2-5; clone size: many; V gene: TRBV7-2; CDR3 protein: CASRPTSGQETQYF; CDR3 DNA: TGTGCCAGCAGGCCTACTAGCGGTCAAGAGACCCAGTACTTC
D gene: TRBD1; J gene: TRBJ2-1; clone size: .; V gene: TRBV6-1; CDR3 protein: CASSFTGGEQFF; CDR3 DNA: TGTGCCAGCAGTTTCACAGGGGGTGAGCAGTTCTTC
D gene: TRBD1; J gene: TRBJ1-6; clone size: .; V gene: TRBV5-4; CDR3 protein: CASSLLKGGDSPLHF; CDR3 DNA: TGTGCCAGCAGCTTGCTAAAAGGGGGCGATTCACCCCTCCACTTT
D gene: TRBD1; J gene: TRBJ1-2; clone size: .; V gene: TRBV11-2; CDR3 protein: CASRRAGAGQRNNYGYTF; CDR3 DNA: TGTGCCAGCAGACGTGCCGGCGCGGGACAGCGAAACAACTATGGCTACACCTTC
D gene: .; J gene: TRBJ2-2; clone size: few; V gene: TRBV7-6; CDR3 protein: CASRLSGGTGELFF; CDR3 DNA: TGTGCCAGCAGACTTTCGGGCGGCACCGGGGAGCTGTTTTTT
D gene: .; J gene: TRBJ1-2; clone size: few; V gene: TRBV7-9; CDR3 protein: CASSLEAGEGYGYTF; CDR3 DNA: TGTGCCAGCAGCTTAGAGGCAGGGGAAGGCTATGGCTACACCTTC
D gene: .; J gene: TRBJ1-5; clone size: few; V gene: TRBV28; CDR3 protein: CASSLRRFVGPQHF; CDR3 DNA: TGTGCCAGCAGTTTACGGCGGTTCGTTGGGCCCCAGCATTTT
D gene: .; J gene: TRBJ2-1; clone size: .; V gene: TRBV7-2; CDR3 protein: CASSVEQTSQQFF; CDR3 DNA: TGTGCCAGCAGCGTAGAACAAACATCCCAGCAGTTCTTC
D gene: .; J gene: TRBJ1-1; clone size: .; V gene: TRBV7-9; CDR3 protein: CASSLGKGTEAFF; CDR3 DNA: TGTGCCAGCAGCTTAGGGAAGGGTACTGAAGCTTTCTTT
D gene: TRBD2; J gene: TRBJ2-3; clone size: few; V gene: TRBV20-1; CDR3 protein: CSARTPTPGLAEADTQYF; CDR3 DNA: TGCAGTGCTAGGACCCCTACCCCTGGACTAGCGGAAGCAGATACGCAGTATTTT
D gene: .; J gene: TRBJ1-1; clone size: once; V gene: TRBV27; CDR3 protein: CASSLGPGGWTEAFF; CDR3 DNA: TGTGCCAGCAGTTTAGGCCCGGGGGGTTGGACTGAAGCTTTCTTT
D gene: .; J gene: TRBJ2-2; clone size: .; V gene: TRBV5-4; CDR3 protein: CASSLAGTLINTGELFF; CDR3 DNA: TGTGCCAGCAGCTTGGCCGGGACACTTATTAACACCGGGGAGCTGTTTTTT
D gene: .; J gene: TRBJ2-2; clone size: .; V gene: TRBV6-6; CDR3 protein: CASSYSIAEGTGELFF; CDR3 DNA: TGTGCCAGCAGTTACTCGATTGCCGAGGGCACCGGGGAGCTGTTTTTT
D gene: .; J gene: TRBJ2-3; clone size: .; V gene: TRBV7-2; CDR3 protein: CASSLEPGATDTQYF; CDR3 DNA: TGTGCCAGCAGCTTAGAGCCAGGGGCAACAGATACGCAGTATTTT
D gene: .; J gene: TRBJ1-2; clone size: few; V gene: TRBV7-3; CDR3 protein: CASSLDSVTARIF; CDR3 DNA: TGTGCCAGCAGCCTCGACAGTGTTACGGCAAGGATCTTC
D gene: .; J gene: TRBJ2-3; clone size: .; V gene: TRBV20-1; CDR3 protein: CSARGSPLDTQYF; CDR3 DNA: TGCAGTGCTAGGGGGTCCCCGCTCGATACGCAGTATTTT
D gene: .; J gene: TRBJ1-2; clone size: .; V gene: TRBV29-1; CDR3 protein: CSVKEIYGYTF; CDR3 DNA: TGCAGCGTTAAGGAGATCTATGGCTACACCTTC
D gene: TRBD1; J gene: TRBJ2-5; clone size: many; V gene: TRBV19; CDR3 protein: CASSEPGQGSETQYF; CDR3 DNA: TGTGCCAGTAGCGAACCAGGACAGGGTTCGGAGACCCAGTACTTC
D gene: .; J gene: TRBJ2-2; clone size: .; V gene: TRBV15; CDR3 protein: CATSRDLVTGELFF; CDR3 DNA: TGTGCCACCAGCAGAGATCTTGTCACCGGGGAGCTGTTTTTT
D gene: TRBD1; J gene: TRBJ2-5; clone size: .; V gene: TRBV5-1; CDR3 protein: CASSVGQGAPQETQYF; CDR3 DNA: TGCGCCAGCAGCGTCGGACAGGGGGCCCCCCAAGAGACCCAGTACTTC
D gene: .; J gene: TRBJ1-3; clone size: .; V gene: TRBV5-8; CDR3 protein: CASRRDGSGNTIYF; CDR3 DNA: TGTGCCAGCAGACGGGACGGCTCTGGAAACACCATATATTTT
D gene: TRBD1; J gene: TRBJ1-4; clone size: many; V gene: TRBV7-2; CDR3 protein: CASSLKDRVGKLFF; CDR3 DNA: TGTGCCAGCAGCTTAAAGGACAGGGTGGGAAAACTGTTTTTT
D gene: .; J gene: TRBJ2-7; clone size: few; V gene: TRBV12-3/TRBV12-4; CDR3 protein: CASSSPGQPREYEQYF; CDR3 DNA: TGTGCCAGCAGTTCTCCGGGACAACCCAGAGAATACGAGCAGTACTTC
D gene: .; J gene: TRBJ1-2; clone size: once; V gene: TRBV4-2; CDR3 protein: CASSPRGGGNYGYTF; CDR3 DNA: TGTGCCAGCTCCCCACGAGGGGGGGGAAACTATGGCTACACCTTC
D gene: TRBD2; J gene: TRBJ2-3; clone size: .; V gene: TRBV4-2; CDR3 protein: CASSQAVREIGDTQYF; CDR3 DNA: TGTGCCAGCAGCCAAGCTGTGCGGGAGATAGGAGATACGCAGTATTTT
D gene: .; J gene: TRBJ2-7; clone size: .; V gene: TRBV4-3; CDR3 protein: CASSPNIFSYEQYF; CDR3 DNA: TGCGCCAGCAGCCCCAACATTTTCTCCTACGAGCAGTACTTC
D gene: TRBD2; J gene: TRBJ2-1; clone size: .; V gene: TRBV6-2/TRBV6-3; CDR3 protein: CASTPEVGLAGLSSYNEQFF; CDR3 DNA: TGTGCCAGCACTCCAGAAGTGGGGCTAGCGGGCCTGAGCTCCTACAATGAGCAGTTCTTC
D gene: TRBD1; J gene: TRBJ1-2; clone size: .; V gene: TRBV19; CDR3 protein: CASSAWTGGNYGYTF; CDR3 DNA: TGTGCCAGTAGCGCATGGACAGGGGGCAACTATGGCTACACCTTC
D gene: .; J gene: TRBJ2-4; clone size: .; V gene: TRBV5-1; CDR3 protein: CASSSLGPSLAKNIQYF; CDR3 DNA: TGCGCCAGCAGCTCGTTAGGTCCTTCTTTAGCCAAAAACATTCAGTACTTC
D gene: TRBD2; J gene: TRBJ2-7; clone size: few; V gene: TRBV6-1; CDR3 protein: CASRLAGGGEQYF; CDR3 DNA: TGTGCCAGCAGACTAGCGGGAGGTGGCGAGCAGTACTTC
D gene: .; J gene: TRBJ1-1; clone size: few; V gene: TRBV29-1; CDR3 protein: CSVEDGSLLNTEAFF; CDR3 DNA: TGCAGCGTTGAAGACGGCAGTCTGTTGAACACTGAAGCTTTCTTT
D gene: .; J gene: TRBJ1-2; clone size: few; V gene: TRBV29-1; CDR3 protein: CSVENSRGVGGYTF; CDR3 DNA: TGCAGCGTTGAGAACTCCAGGGGCGTCGGTGGCTACACCTTC
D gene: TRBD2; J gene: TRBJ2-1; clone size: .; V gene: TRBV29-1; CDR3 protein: CSGLAGGVGNEQFF; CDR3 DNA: TGCAGCGGACTAGCGGGAGGGGTGGGCAATGAGCAGTTCTTC
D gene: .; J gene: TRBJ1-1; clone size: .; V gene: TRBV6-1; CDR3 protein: CASSEFRGDTEAFF; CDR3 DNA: TGTGCCAGCAGTGAATTTCGAGGGGACACTGAAGCTTTCTTT